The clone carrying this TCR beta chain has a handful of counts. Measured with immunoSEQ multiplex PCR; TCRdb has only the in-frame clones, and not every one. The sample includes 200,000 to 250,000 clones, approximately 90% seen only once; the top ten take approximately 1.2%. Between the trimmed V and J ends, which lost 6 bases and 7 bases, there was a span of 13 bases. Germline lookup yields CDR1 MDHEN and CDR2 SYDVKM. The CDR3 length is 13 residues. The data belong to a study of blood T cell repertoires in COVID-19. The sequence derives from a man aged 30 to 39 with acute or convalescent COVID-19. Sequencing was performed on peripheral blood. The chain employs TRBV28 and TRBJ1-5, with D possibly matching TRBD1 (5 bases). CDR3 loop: CASSFFGGQPQHF. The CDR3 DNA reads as TGTGCCAGCAGCTTTTTTGGGGGGCAGCCCCAGCATTTT.